These T cell receptor beta chains were read from a single sample in a study of T cells in Graves' hyperthyroidism and ophthalmopathy. TCRdb called the multiplex PCR reads again in MiXCR, with one record for every CDR3 protein. Counted here are around 350,000 distinct CDR3 sequences, just under 25% occurring once; the ten biggest clones make up more than 60%. The sequencing input was blood. Receptors were obtained from a man aged 45-60 years with Graves' hyperthyroidism. Each CDR3 is given with its conserved first and last residue. The D gene is left open where the match is weak. Clone size is shown for a subset of rows, as once, few, many or a class of expanded clone.

size,J,V,D,length,CDR3,DNA
-,TRBJ2-1,TRBV5-1,TRBD2,19,CASKYFPTSGRIPYNEQFF,TGCGCCAGCAAGTATTTCCCGACTAGCGGGCGGATCCCCTACAATGAGCAGTTCTTC
few,TRBJ1-1,TRBV5-1,-,14,CASSSSGENTEAFF,TGCGCCAGCAGCTCCTCAGGAGAGAACACTGAAGCTTTCTTT
few,TRBJ1-5,TRBV20-1,-,13,CSARRGVHQPQHF,TGCAGTGCTAGAAGGGGGGTTCATCAGCCCCAGCATTTT
-,TRBJ2-1,TRBV5-1,-,16,CASSLASGRPYNEQFF,TGCGCCAGCAGCTTGGCCTCTGGCCGACCCTACAATGAGCAGTTCTTC
few,TRBJ2-2,TRBV12-3/TRBV12-4,-,15,CASRFLGANTGELFF,TGTGCCAGCAGGTTTCTGGGTGCGAACACCGGGGAGCTGTTTTTT
few,TRBJ2-4,TRBV6-1,-,14,CASSEGGSGSIQYF,TGTGCCAGCAGTGAGGGAGGCTCGGGGAGCATTCAGTACTTC
-,TRBJ2-5,TRBV3-1,TRBD2,15,CASSQELAGEETQYF,TGTGCCAGCAGCCAAGAGCTAGCGGGAGAGGAGACCCAGTACTTC
many,TRBJ1-4,TRBV7-6,-,14,CASSPLSRDEKLFF,TGTGCCAGCAGCCCTTTGTCTAGAGATGAAAAACTGTTTTTT
few,TRBJ2-2,TRBV12-5,TRBD1,15,CASGFGQGNTRELFF,TGTGCTAGTGGTTTCGGACAGGGGAACACCAGGGAGCTGTTTTTT
few,TRBJ2-7,TRBV6-1,-,14,CASIDAGNSYEQYF,TGTGCCAGCATCGACGCGGGAAACTCCTACGAGCAGTACTTC
-,TRBJ2-7,TRBV29-1,TRBD2,14,CSVTNVAGVREQYF,TGCAGCGTGACGAATGTAGCGGGAGTGAGGGAGCAGTACTTC
many,TRBJ1-1,TRBV6-1,-,15,CASSPSRTMNTEAFF,TGTGCCAGCAGTCCGAGTCGGACCATGAACACTGAAGCTTTCTTT
-,TRBJ2-2,TRBV7-6,TRBD2,15,CASSLSGRATGEPFF,TGTGCCAGCAGCTTAAGCGGGAGGGCCACCGGGGAGCCGTTTTTT
few,TRBJ1-2,TRBV5-1,TRBD1,14,CASSFDRGGGGYTF,TGCGCCAGCAGCTTCGACAGGGGAGGTGGTGGCTACACCTTC
few,TRBJ2-1,TRBV24-1,TRBD2,14,CATSASGRANEQFF,TGTGCCACCAGTGCTAGCGGGAGGGCCAATGAGCAGTTCTTC
-,TRBJ1-4,TRBV9,-,14,CASSVSPEHEKLFF,TGTGCCAGCAGCGTTTCACCAGAACATGAAAAACTGTTTTTT
-,TRBJ2-4,TRBV7-3,-,13,CASSLGHQNIQYF,TGTGCCAGCAGCTTGGGACACCAAAACATTCAGTACTTC
once,TRBJ1-1,TRBV7-9,-,13,CASSSSPGREAFF,TGTGCCAGCAGCTCTTCCCCGGGTAGAGAAGCTTTCTTT
few,TRBJ1-1,TRBV10-1,-,15,CASSESTAMNTEAFF,TGCGCCAGCAGTGAGTCGACAGCTATGAACACTGAAGCTTTCTTT
-,TRBJ1-1,TRBV29-1,TRBD1,14,CSAEGDGTGAEAFF,TGCAGCGCTGAGGGAGACGGGACAGGGGCCGAAGCTTTCTTT
many,TRBJ2-7,TRBV20-1,-,13,CSARSESSYEQYF,TGCAGTGCTAGAAGTGAGAGCTCCTACGAGCAGTACTTC
few,TRBJ2-1,TRBV7-3,-,12,CASSLQNSEQFF,TGTGCCAGCAGCCTTCAGAACAGTGAGCAGTTCTTC
-,TRBJ2-3,TRBV5-1,TRBD2,16,CASSLTGLAGLDTQYF,TGCGCCAGCAGCTTGACAGGACTAGCGGGATTGGATACGCAGTATTTT
-,TRBJ2-2,TRBV19,-,14,CASSQAPNTGELFF,TGTGCCAGCTCCCAAGCCCCGAACACCGGGGAGCTGTTTTTT
many,TRBJ2-7,TRBV7-2,TRBD2,17,CASSLSPASGRSNEQYF,TGTGCCAGCAGCTTAAGTCCGGCTAGCGGGAGGTCGAACGAGCAGTACTTC
-,TRBJ2-5,TRBV11-1,TRBD2,16,CASSTALAGQQGTQYF,TGTGCCAGCAGCACTGCACTAGCGGGGCAACAAGGGACCCAGTACTTC
-,TRBJ2-7,TRBV5-6,-,13,CASSLLSGYEQYF,TGTGCCAGCAGCTTGCTTTCCGGGTACGAGCAGTACTTC
-,TRBJ1-4,TRBV10-3,-,12,CATRRLEEKLFF,TGTGCCACCAGACGACTCGAGGAAAAACTGTTTTTT
many,TRBJ2-7,TRBV5-1,-,16,CASSARGGGLSYEQYF,TGCGCCAGCAGCGCCAGGGGAGGAGGCCTCTCCTACGAGCAGTACTTC
-,TRBJ2-1,TRBV3-1,-,15,CASSWGGSPYNEQFF,TGTGCCAGCAGCTGGGGTGGGAGCCCCTACAATGAGCAGTTCTTC
many,TRBJ2-5,TRBV7-2,TRBD2,13,CASSLGTSETQYF,TGTGCCAGCAGCTTAGGGACTAGCGAGACCCAGTACTTC
many,TRBJ2-1,TRBV11-1,TRBD2,16,CASSRGLAGVDDEQFF,TGTGCCAGCAGCCGTGGACTAGCGGGAGTTGATGATGAGCAGTTCTTC
many,TRBJ2-1,TRBV6-1,-,15,CASSDNSVNHNEQFF,TGTGCCAGCAGTGATAACAGTGTCAACCACAATGAGCAGTTCTTC
few,TRBJ1-4,TRBV2,-,15,CASKESPAPGEKLFF,TGTGCCAGCAAGGAAAGTCCCGCGCCCGGTGAAAAACTGTTTTTT
many,TRBJ2-5,TRBV7-9,-,14,CASSPDRTQETQYF,TGTGCCAGCAGCCCAGACCGAACCCAAGAGACCCAGTACTTC
-,TRBJ2-5,TRBV28,-,11,CASSRHGTQYF,TGTGCCAGCAGTCGACATGGGACCCAGTACTTC
-,TRBJ2-7,TRBV7-2,-,13,CASSLGGWSRQYF,TGTGCCAGCAGCTTAGGGGGCTGGAGTAGGCAGTACTTC
few,TRBJ2-2,TRBV7-9,TRBD2,15,CANNIAGKDTGELFF,TGTGCCAACAATATAGCGGGAAAGGACACCGGGGAGCTGTTTTTT
-,TRBJ2-1,TRBV12-3/TRBV12-4,TRBD1,17,CASSLTGAMTSYNEQFF,TGTGCCAGCAGTCTGACAGGGGCTATGACCTCCTACAATGAGCAGTTCTTC
-,TRBJ2-7,TRBV15,-,15,CATSVAPGASYEQYF,TGTGCCACCAGCGTAGCCCCCGGGGCCTCCTACGAGCAGTACTTC
many,TRBJ2-7,TRBV30,-,13,CAWTSTGTLKRYF,TGTGCCTGGACCTCAACGGGAACCCTAAAACGGTACTTC
few,TRBJ2-5,TRBV7-9,-,14,CASSPWQPQETQYF,TGTGCCAGCAGCCCTTGGCAGCCACAAGAGACCCAGTACTTC
-,TRBJ2-6,TRBV7-9,TRBD2,15,CASSRGGLGANVLTF,TGTGCCAGCAGCCGCGGGGGGCTCGGGGCCAACGTCCTGACTTTC
-,TRBJ2-2,TRBV29-1,-,13,CSAFAGDTGELFF,TGCAGCGCCTTTGCTGGGGACACCGGGGAGCTGTTTTTT
few,TRBJ2-7,TRBV28,-,13,CASSLQLSYEQYF,TGTGCCAGCAGTTTACAGCTTTCCTACGAGCAGTACTTC
many,TRBJ1-1,TRBV27,-,11,CASSSLTEAFF,TGTGCCAGCAGTTCCCTCACTGAAGCTTTCTTT
-,TRBJ2-2,TRBV12-3/TRBV12-4,-,14,CASNVGPLAGELFF,TGTGCCAGCAATGTTGGACCGTTGGCCGGGGAGCTGTTTTTT
many,TRBJ2-7,TRBV7-2,TRBD2,15,CASSFTGTSGREQYF,TGTGCCAGCAGCTTCACCGGGACTAGCGGGAGGGAGCAGTACTTC
-,TRBJ2-1,TRBV6-1,-,18,CASNLQQSWRAQNNEQFF,TGTGCCAGCAACCTGCAACAAAGCTGGCGGGCCCAAAACAATGAGCAGTTCTTC
-,TRBJ2-5,TRBV6-2/TRBV6-3,TRBD1,15,CASSATGGSQETQYF,TGTGCCAGCAGTGCCACAGGGGGCTCCCAAGAGACCCAGTACTTC
many,TRBJ2-7,TRBV3-1,-,16,CASSQGILVRTYEQYF,TGTGCCAGCAGCCAAGGAATACTAGTACGGACCTACGAGCAGTACTTC
-,TRBJ2-7,TRBV19,TRBD2,14,CASSLGGSWAEQYF,TGTGCCAGTAGTTTGGGCGGGAGTTGGGCCGAGCAGTACTTC
few,TRBJ2-1,TRBV11-3,TRBD2,15,CASSTRLAAYNEQFF,TGTGCCAGCAGCACAAGACTAGCGGCCTACAATGAGCAGTTCTTC
-,TRBJ2-3,TRBV9,TRBD2,15,CASSVEAGGGDTQYF,TGTGCCAGCAGCGTAGAAGCGGGAGGGGGAGATACGCAGTATTTT
-,TRBJ2-5,TRBV27,TRBD2,15,CASSSRLAGDETQYF,TGTGCCAGCAGTTCTCGACTAGCGGGAGATGAGACCCAGTACTTC
-,TRBJ2-7,TRBV7-9,TRBD2,20,CASTPTPGQGGTSGSLEQYF,TGTGCCAGCACCCCGACGCCGGGACAGGGGGGGACTAGCGGGAGTTTGGAGCAGTACTTC
-,TRBJ2-7,TRBV9,TRBD2,17,CASSVGAGGPSSYEQYF,TGTGCCAGCAGCGTTGGCGCGGGAGGACCTAGCTCCTACGAGCAGTACTTC
-,TRBJ1-2,TRBV6-5,-,14,CASSSGTPNYGYTF,TGTGCCAGCAGTTCGGGGACTCCTAACTATGGCTACACCTTC
few,TRBJ2-5,TRBV20-1,TRBD2,13,CSAPASGRETQYF,TGCAGTGCTCCCGCTAGCGGGAGAGAGACCCAGTACTTC